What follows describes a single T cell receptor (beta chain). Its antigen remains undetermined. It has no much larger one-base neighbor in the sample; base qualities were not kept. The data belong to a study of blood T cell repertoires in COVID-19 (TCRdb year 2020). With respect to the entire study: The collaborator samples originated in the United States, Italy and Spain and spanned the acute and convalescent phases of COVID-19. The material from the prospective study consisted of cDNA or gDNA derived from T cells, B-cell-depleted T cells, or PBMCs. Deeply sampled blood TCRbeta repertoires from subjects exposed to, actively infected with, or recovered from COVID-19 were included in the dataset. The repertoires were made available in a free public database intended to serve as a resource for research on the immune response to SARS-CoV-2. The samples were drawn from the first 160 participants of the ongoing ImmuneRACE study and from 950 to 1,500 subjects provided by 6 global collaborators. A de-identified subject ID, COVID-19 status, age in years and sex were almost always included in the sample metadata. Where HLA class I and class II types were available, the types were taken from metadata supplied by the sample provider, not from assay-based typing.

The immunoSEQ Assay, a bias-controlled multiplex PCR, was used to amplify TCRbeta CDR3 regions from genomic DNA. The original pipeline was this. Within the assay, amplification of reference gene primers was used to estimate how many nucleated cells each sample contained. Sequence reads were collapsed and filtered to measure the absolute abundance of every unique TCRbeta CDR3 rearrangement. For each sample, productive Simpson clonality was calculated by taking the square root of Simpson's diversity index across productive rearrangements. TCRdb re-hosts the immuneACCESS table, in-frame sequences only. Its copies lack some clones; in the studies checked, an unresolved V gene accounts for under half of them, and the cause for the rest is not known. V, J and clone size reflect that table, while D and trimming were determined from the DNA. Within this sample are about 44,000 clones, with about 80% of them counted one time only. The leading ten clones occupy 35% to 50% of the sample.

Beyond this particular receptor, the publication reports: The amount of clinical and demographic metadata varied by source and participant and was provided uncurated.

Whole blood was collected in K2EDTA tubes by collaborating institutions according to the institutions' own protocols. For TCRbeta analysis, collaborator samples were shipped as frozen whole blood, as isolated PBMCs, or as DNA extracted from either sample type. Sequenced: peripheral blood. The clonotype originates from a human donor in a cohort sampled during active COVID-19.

In nucleotides, the sequence is TGTGCTAGTGGTAACCGGGACAGGGGGCCAAGAGAGACCCAGTACTTC. This encodes CASGNRDRGPRETQYF. The rearrangement joined TRBV12-5 to TRBJ2-5; 12 nucleotides in the junction match TRBD1. Ends trimmed: V by 5 bases, J by 4 bases; bases unmatched to a gene: 8. There are 16 amino acids in the CDR3, from cysteine to phenylalanine inclusive. Only the CDR3 region is kept as DNA, spanning 48 bases read in frame from base 1. Based on the germline V gene, the CDR1 and CDR2 sequences are LGHNT and FRNRAP.